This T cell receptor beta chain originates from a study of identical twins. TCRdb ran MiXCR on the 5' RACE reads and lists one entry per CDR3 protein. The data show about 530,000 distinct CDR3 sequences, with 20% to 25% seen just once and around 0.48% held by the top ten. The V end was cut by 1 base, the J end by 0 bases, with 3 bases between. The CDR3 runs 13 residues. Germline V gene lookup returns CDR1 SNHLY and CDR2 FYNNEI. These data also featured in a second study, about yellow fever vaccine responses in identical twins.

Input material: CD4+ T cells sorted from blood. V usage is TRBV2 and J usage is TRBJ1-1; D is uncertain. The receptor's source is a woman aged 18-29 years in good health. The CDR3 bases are TGTGCCAGCAGTGAAGAGCTGAACACTGAAGCTTTCTTT. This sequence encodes CASSEELNTEAFF. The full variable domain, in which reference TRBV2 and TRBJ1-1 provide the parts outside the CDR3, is EPEVTQTPSHQVTQMGQEVILRCVPISNHLYFYWYRQILGQKVEFLVSFYNNEISEKSEIFDDQFSVERPDGSNFTLKIRSTKLEDSAMYFCASSEELNTEAFFGQGTRLTVV.